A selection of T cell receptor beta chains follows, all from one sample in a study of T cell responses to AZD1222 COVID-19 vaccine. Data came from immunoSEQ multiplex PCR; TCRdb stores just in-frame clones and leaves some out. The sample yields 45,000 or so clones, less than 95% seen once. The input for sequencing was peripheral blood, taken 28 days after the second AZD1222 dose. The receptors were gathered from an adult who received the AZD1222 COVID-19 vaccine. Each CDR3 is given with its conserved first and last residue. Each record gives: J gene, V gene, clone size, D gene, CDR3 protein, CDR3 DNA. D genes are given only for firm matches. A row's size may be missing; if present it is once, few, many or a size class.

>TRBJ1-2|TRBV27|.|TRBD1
CASSLRPTGTGDYGYTF
TGTGCCAGCAGTTTAAGGCCGACCGGGACAGGGGACTATGGCTACACCTTC
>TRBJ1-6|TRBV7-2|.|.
CASSPGPPVQRNSPLHF
TGTGCCAGCAGCCCGGGACCGCCAGTACAACGGAATTCACCCCTCCACTTT
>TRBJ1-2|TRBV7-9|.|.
CASSLPGDNYGYTF
TGTGCCAGCAGCTTACCGGGGGACAACTATGGCTACACCTTC
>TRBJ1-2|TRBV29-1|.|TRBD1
CSVGSGGGYGYTF
TGCAGCGTTGGTTCAGGGGGCGGCTATGGCTACACCTTC
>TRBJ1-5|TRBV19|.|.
CASSLGQTYQPQHF
TGTGCCAGTAGTCTCGGACAGACCTATCAGCCCCAGCATTTT
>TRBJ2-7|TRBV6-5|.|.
CASSYSDSEPYEQYF
TGTGCCAGCAGTTACTCGGACAGTGAGCCCTACGAGCAGTACTTC
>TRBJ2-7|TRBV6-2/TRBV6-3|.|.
CASTPSSVYEQYF
TGTGCCAGCACCCCTTCCTCCGTCTACGAGCAGTACTTC
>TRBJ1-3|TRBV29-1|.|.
CSVVSDTPGNTIYF
TGCAGCGTTGTATCAGATACTCCTGGAAACACCATATATTTT
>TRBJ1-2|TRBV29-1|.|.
CSVALTPTNYGYTF
TGCAGCGTTGCCCTGACACCAACTAACTATGGCTACACCTTC
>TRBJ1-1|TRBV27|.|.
CASSQLRTSFDTEAFF
TGTGCCAGCAGCCAACTCCGGACGTCCTTTGACACTGAAGCTTTCTTT
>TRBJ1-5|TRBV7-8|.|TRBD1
CASSRRGSDSNQPQHF
TGTGCCAGCAGTCGCAGGGGGTCTGATAGCAATCAGCCCCAGCATTTT
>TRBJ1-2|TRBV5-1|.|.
CASSLASVGSSLGYTF
TGCGCCAGCAGCTTGGCGAGCGTAGGGAGCTCGCTTGGCTACACCTTC
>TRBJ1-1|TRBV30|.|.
CAWGPLRRAEAFF
TGTGCCTGGGGACCGCTAAGAAGGGCTGAAGCTTTCTTT
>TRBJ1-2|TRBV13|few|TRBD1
CASSFSVDRPPLVGYGYTF
TGTGCCAGCAGCTTTTCCGTGGACAGGCCACCCCTCGTAGGCTATGGCTACACCTTC
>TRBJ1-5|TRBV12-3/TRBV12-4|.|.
CASTTVSNQPQHF
TGTGCCAGCACAACGGTTAGCAATCAGCCCCAGCATTTT
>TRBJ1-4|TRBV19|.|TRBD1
CASSVDRTGVTNEKLFF
TGTGCCAGTAGTGTTGACCGGACAGGGGTCACTAATGAAAAACTGTTTTTT
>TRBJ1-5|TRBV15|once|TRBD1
CATSRSPGQGVLPQHF
TGTGCCACCAGCAGATCACCGGGACAGGGGGTTCTGCCCCAGCATTTT
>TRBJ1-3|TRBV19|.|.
CASSIPQNNGRGRNTIYF
TGTGCCAGTAGTATACCGCAAAACAACGGAAGGGGCAGAAACACCATATATTTT
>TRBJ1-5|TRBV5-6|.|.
CASSRRQNYQPQHF
TGTGCCAGCAGTCGTCGACAGAATTATCAGCCCCAGCATTTT
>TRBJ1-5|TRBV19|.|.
CASSIVAVGNQPQHF
TGTGCCAGTAGTATTGTAGCAGTGGGCAATCAGCCCCAGCATTTT
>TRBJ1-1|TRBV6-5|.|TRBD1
CATARDRAEAFF
TGTGCCACCGCCCGGGACAGGGCTGAAGCTTTCTTT
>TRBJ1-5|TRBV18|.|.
CASSRAAGDNQPQHF
TGTGCCAGCTCCCGTGCTGCGGGGGACAATCAGCCCCAGCATTTT
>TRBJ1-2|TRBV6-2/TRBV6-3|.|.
CASSYETSRAYTF
TGTGCCAGCAGTTACGAGACCAGCAGAGCCTACACCTTC
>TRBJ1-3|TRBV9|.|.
CASSVGRGTGNTIYF
TGTGCCAGCAGCGTAGGAAGGGGGACCGGAAACACCATATATTTT